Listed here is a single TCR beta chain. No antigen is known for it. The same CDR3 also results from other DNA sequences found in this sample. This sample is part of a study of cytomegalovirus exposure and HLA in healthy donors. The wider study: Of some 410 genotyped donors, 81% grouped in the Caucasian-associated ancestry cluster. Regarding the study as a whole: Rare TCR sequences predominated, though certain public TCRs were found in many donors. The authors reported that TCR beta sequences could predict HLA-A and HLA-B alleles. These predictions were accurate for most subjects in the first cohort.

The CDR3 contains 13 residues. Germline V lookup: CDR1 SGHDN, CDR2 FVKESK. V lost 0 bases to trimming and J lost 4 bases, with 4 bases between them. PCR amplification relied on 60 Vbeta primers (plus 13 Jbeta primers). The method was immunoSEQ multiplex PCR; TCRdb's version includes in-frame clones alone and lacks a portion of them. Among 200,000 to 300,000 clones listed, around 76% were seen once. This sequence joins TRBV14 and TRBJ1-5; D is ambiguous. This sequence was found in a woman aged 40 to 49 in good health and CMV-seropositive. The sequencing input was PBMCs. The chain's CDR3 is CASSQDRNQPQHF. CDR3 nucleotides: TGTGCCAGCAGCCAAGACAGAAATCAGCCCCAGCATTTT.